One sample yielded the 31 T cell receptor beta chains listed below, sequenced in a study of blood T cells in healthy people across ages. Combining a sample-barcoded 5' primer with a J-beta primer mix, a second PCR ran for about 6 to 11 cycles. TCRdb re-derived calls from the 5' RACE reads in MiXCR, one entry per CDR3 protein. The sample records 1.8 million or so distinct CDR3 sequences, approximately 39% being singletons. The sequenced material came from blood. The receptors come from a human donor in good health.

V and J are TRBV7-8 and TRBJ1-5, with D possibly matching TRBD1 (6 bases). The ends were cut back, 2 bases at V and 2 bases at J, with 19 bases in the middle. The CDR3 has 18 amino acids. Germline V gene data show CDR1 as SGHVS and CDR2 as FQNEAQ. For the CDR3, the DNA is TGTGCCAGCAGCTTATCCCGACAGGAAAAGTGGGGCAATCAGCCCCAGCATTTT. Residues: CASSLSRQEKWGNQPQHF.

This clonotype showed up just a few times. The rearrangement joins TRBV12-3 or TRBV12-4 to TRBJ1-2; 7 nucleotides match TRBD1. The CDR3 has 14 amino acids. J lost 2 bases, V lost 4 bases, and 4 bases had no gene match. In nucleotides, the CDR3 is TGTGCCAGCAGTTGGGGACAGAGAAACTATGGCTACACCTTC. Its translation: CASSWGQRNYGYTF.

The chain has TRBV6-2 or TRBV6-3 and TRBJ1-2, with a tentative D call TRBD1 (5 bases). The ends were cut back, 6 bases at V and 8 bases at J, with 22 bases in the middle. CDR3 size: 15 residues. Germline V gene lookup returns CDR1 MNHEY and CDR2 SVGEGT. CDR3 nucleotide sequence: TGTGCCAGCAGCGCTCCAGGGACTCCTGTTAAGGGCTACACCTTC. Translating gives CASSAPGTPVKGYTF.

This chain connects TRBV4-1 to TRBJ2-1, with 8 bases aligning to TRBD1. This CDR3 is 15 amino acids long. The V gene's germline CDR1 is MGHRA and CDR2 YSYEKL. V lost 3 bases to trimming and J lost 7 bases; unmatched junction nucleotides: 8. The CDR3: CASSHRQGNQNEQFF. The CDR3 coding sequence is TGCGCCAGCAGCCACCGACAGGGGAATCAGAATGAGCAGTTCTTC.

This clonotype was seen more than once but under ten times. V and J are TRBV5-1 and TRBJ2-4; D may be TRBD1 (6 bases). The J call may not be correct, given that the DNA end is closer to TRBJ2-7. The CDR3 is made up of 17 amino acids. The germline V gene has CDR1 SGHRS and CDR2 YFSETQ. As DNA, the CDR3 is TGCGCCAGCAGCTTACATACCCGGGACACAAAACCCTACGAGCAGTACTTC. Translated, it gives CASSLHTRDTKPYEQYF.

The chain is built from TRBV20-1 and TRBJ2-5; D is uncertain. This CDR3 is 15 amino acids long. Germline values: CDR1 DFQATT, CDR2 SNEGSKA (reference sequence). The V gene lost 0 bases and the J gene lost 1 base, with 12 bases spanning the gap. CDR3 amino acids: CSARDRVGPQETQYF. CDR3 nucleotide sequence: TGCAGTGCTAGAGATCGGGTAGGGCCCCAAGAGACCCAGTACTTC.

This clonotype was counted a few times. This rearrangement joins TRBV4-3 to TRBJ2-4, with TRBD1 matching 8 bases. This CDR3 comprises 14 residues. Germline CDR1 LGHNA, CDR2 YSLEER. Trimming at V came to 3 bases and at J to 13 bases, leaving 11 bases not matched to a gene. The CDR3 is CASSHADRGGEQYF. CDR3 nucleotide sequence: TGCGCCAGCAGCCACGCTGACAGGGGAGGAGAGCAGTACTTC.

The chain carries TRBV3-1 and TRBJ2-3, with 10 nucleotides matching TRBD2. The V and J ends lost 0 bases and 4 bases, in that order; junction bases with no gene match: 4. This CDR3 region has 16 residues. Looked up from germline, CDR1 is LGHDT and CDR2 is YNNKEL (reference sequence). The CDR3 sequence is CASSQEAGGPADTQYF. The CDR3 DNA is TGTGCCAGCAGCCAAGAAGCGGGGGGGCCCGCAGATACGCAGTATTTT.

The chain combines TRBV4-3 with TRBJ2-1; no firm D call. CDR3 length: 14 amino acids. The germline V gene encodes CDR1 LGHNA and CDR2 YSLEER. The ends were cut back, 0 bases at V and 15 bases at J, with 18 bases in the middle. CDR3 DNA: TGCGCCAGCAGCCAAGAAGGTCATACGGACCCTGGGTTCTTC. Translating gives CASSQEGHTDPGFF.

The chain recombines TRBV18 with TRBJ1-2; 10 nucleotides agree with TRBD1. The V gene end was trimmed by 1 base and the J gene end by 1 base; junction bases not matched to a gene: 6. The germline CDR1 and CDR2 sequences are KGHSH and LQKENI. This CDR3 is 17 amino acids long. This CDR3 is CASSPLLGQGNNYGYTF. CDR3 sequence (DNA): TGTGCCAGCTCACCACTGCTGGGACAGGGGAATAACTATGGCTACACCTTC.

The chain couples TRBV20-1 to TRBJ1-2; TRBD1 might be the D (5 bases). Germline V gene sequence: CDR1 DFQATT, CDR2 SNEGSKA (reference sequence). This CDR3 is 14 amino acids long. The V end was cut by 3 bases, the J end by 5 bases, with 16 bases between. The CDR3 bases are TGCAGTGCTAGGGCCATTGGGGGGGATTATGGCTACACCTTC. It encodes CSARAIGGDYGYTF.

The genes are TRBV9 and TRBJ2-1; D perhaps matches TRBD2 (6 bases). This CDR3 spans 16 amino acids. The germline CDR1 and CDR2 sequences are SGDLS and YYNGEE. Trimming took 1 base from V and 6 from J, leaving 17 bases between them. CDR3 sequence: CASSVQTSLGSNEQFF. CDR3 DNA: TGTGCCAGCAGCGTACAGACTAGTCTGGGTTCCAATGAGCAGTTCTTC.

CDR3 in DNA: TGTGCCAGCAGCATTCTCGAACAAGAGACCCAGTACTTC. It codes for CASSILEQETQYF. V is TRBV7-9 and J is TRBJ2-5; D gene uncertain. The CDR3 totals 13 residues. V was shortened by 5 bases and J by 2 bases, with 9 bases between the two germline ends. Germline assignment: CDR1 SEHNR and CDR2 FQNEAQ (reference sequence).

This sequence joins TRBV28 and TRBJ2-5, with D possibly being TRBD1 (6 bases). With the DNA end fitting TRBJ2-7 better, the J assignment may be wrong. Germline V gives CDR1 MDHEN, CDR2 SYDVKM. The CDR3 totals 15 residues. Written as DNA, the CDR3 is TGTGCCAGCAGTTCCCCCGGGACACCCGCCTACGAGCAGTACTTC. Residues: CASSSPGTPAYEQYF.

This chain links TRBV29-1 with TRBJ1-4; tentatively, D is TRBD1 (5 bases). Germline CDR1 SQVTM, CDR2 ANQGSEA. This CDR3 contains 13 residues. Trimming shortened V by 7 bases and J by 6 bases, and 15 bases separated the two germline ends. The CDR3 bases are TGCAGCGGAATATCCGGGACGGATGAAAAACTGTTTTTT. As protein: CSGISGTDEKLFF.

This clonotype showed up just a few times. The chain carries TRBV7-2 and TRBJ2-4; 8 bases align to TRBD2. The end of the DNA fits TRBJ2-5 better, so the J call may be wrong. Germline V CDR1 and CDR2: SGHTA, FQGNSA. The CDR3 sequence is 16 residues long. In nucleotides, the CDR3 is TGTGCCAGCAGCTTCCGACTGCTAGCGGGTGAAGAGACCCAGTACTTC. It codes for CASSFRLLAGEETQYF.

The chain combines TRBV6-6 with TRBJ1-2; D is perhaps TRBD1 (5 bases). The CDR3 consists of 12 residues. CDR1 and CDR2 from the germline V gene are MNHNY and SVGAGI (reference sequence). Trimming cost V 5 bases and J 8 bases, with 12 bases left between them. Written as DNA, the CDR3 is TGTGCCAGCAGTGAGACAGTGGGGGGCTACACCTTC. It encodes CASSETVGGYTF.

This clonotype was observed a few times. The J gene is TRBJ2-5, the V gene TRBV9; TRBD1 aligns across 8 bases. The DNA end is a closer match to TRBJ2-7, so the J assignment may be wrong. Germline V lookup: CDR1 SGDLS, CDR2 YYNGEE. The CDR3 is 16 amino acids. The CDR3: CASSPTGTGLLYEQYF. CDR3 bases: TGTGCCAGCAGCCCCACCGGGACAGGACTCCTCTACGAGCAGTACTTC.

The chain has TRBV5-5 and TRBJ2-3; D is tentatively TRBD1 or TRBD2 (5 bases each). This CDR3 region has 18 residues. Trimming cost V 1 base and J 2 bases, with 20 bases left between them. Germline CDR1 and CDR2: SGHKS and YYEKEE (reference sequence). The CDR3, as DNA: TGTGCCAGCAGCTTGATGGGGGTAGGGCTGCACTCCACAGATACGCAGTATTTT. Translation gives CASSLMGVGLHSTDTQYF.

A few counts support this clonotype. The chain recombines TRBV6-5 with TRBJ2-6; TRBD1 matches at 9 bases. Losses at the gene ends were 4 bases for V and 13 bases for J; bases not matched to a gene: 8. The CDR3 is 14 residues long. Germline CDR1 is MNHEY and CDR2 is SVGAGI. The CDR3 DNA follows: TGTGCCAGCAGTTTCCTAATGGACAGGGGAGTCCTGACTTTC. It encodes CASSFLMDRGVLTF.

The J gene is TRBJ2-1, the V gene TRBV24-1; D tentatively fits TRBD1 or TRBD2 (5 bases each). Germline lookup yields CDR1 KGHDR and CDR2 SFDVKD. There are 17 residues in the CDR3. V gave up 2 bases and J gave up 6 bases, with 19 bases separating them. For the CDR3, the DNA is TGTGCCACCAGTGATTCCTCGTGGGGACGGATCCTCAATGAGCAGTTCTTC. Protein sequence: CATSDSSWGRILNEQFF.

The chain joins TRBV29-1 to TRBJ2-7; D remains ambiguous. Germline loops: CDR1 SQVTM, CDR2 ANQGSEA. The CDR3 covers 13 residues. V gave up 4 bases and J gave up 4 bases, with 14 bases separating them. The DNA of the CDR3 is TGCAGCGTTGGTAAGGTGATGGGGTACGAGCAGTACTTC. This codes for CSVGKVMGYEQYF.

This clonotype has a count of ten or more. The chain is built from TRBV28 and TRBJ2-7, with 10 bases matching TRBD1. The CDR3 loop spans 15 amino acids. Trimming removed 5 bases from V and 6 bases from J; junction bases left unmatched: 10. Germline V gene lookup returns CDR1 MDHEN and CDR2 SYDVKM. The CDR3 region is CASSTQTGGSLEQYF. CDR3 DNA: TGTGCCAGCAGTACCCAGACAGGGGGCTCCCTCGAGCAGTACTTC. Full variable domain (remainder filled in from reference TRBV28 and TRBJ2-7): DVKVTQSSRYLVKRTGEKVFLECVQDMDHENMFWYRQDPGLGLRLIYFSYDVKMKEKGDIPEGYSVSREKKERFSLILESASTNQTSMYLCASSTQTGGSLEQYFGPGTRLTVT.

The chain has TRBV7-8 and TRBJ1-1; D unclear. This CDR3 region has 15 residues. Germline lookup yields CDR1 SGHVS and CDR2 FQNEAQ. V was pared by 5 bases and J by 0 bases, with 13 bases between. CDR3: CASSLTGKMNTEAFF. CDR3 in DNA: TGTGCCAGCAGCCTGACTGGGAAGATGAACACTGAAGCTTTCTTT.

V and J are TRBV12-3 or TRBV12-4 and TRBJ1-5; D unresolved. Trimming left V 3 bases short and J 9 bases short, with 9 bases between. This CDR3 contains 12 residues. The CDR3 DNA follows: TGTGCCAGCAGTTTTTCGGGTCGGCCCCAGCATTTT. It codes for CASSFSGRPQHF.

This clonotype was recorded a few times. The rearrangement uses TRBV3-1 and TRBJ1-6, with D perhaps matching TRBD1 (6 bases). Trimming cost V 4 bases and J 7 bases, with 20 bases left between them. Germline V CDR1 and CDR2: LGHDT, YNNKEL (reference sequence). This CDR3 contains 17 residues. The CDR3 spells CASSRSPQRTANSPLHF. DNA of the CDR3: TGTGCCAGCAGCCGATCACCCCAAAGGACAGCAAATTCACCCCTCCACTTT. The full variable domain, with the rest looked up from reference TRBV3-1 and TRBJ1-6, is DTAVSQTPKYLVTQMGNDKSIKCEQNLGHDTMYWYKQDSKKFLKIMFSYNNKELIINETVPNRFSPKSPDKAHLNLHINSLELGDSAVYFCASSRSPQRTANSPLHFGNGTRLTVT.

There are a few counts of this clonotype. V is TRBV20-1 and J is TRBJ2-3, with D unclear. Germline CDR1 and CDR2: DFQATT and SNEGSKA (reference sequence). V was cut by 0 bases and J by 6 bases, with 16 bases left in between. This CDR3 spans 15 amino acids. The CDR3 sequence: CSARDRFRASDTQYF. The DNA of the CDR3 is TGCAGTGCTAGAGATAGATTTAGGGCTTCCGATACGCAGTATTTT.

This clonotype was counted only a few times. This chain uses TRBV27 with TRBJ1-1; the D gene is possibly TRBD1 (5 bases). The CDR3 runs 13 residues. V lost 2 bases to trimming and J lost 7 bases, with 11 bases between them. In germline, CDR1 is MNHEY, CDR2 SMNVEV (reference sequence). In nucleotides, the CDR3 is TGTGCCAGCAGTTTAGTTGAGGGGAGTGAAGCTTTCTTT. Its translation is CASSLVEGSEAFF.

This clonotype was detected only a few times. J is TRBJ2-5 and V is TRBV10-3; 10 bases are shared with TRBD2. Germline CDR1 and CDR2: ENHRY and SYGVKD. V lost 4 bases, J lost 3 bases, and 2 bases stayed unmatched. The CDR3 covers 14 residues. The CDR3 protein is CAISGLAGEETQYF. The CDR3 DNA reads as TGTGCCATCAGTGGGCTAGCGGGGGAAGAGACCCAGTACTTC.

V usage is TRBV20-1 and J usage is TRBJ2-5; TRBD1 might be the D (6 bases). Germline CDR1 and CDR2: DFQATT and SNEGSKA (reference sequence). CDR3 size: 14 residues. The V and J ends lost 5 bases and 7 bases respectively, with 20 bases between them. The CDR3 reads CSARQPLGAGTQYF. CDR3 DNA sequence: TGCAGTGCTCGCCAACCTTTGGGGGCGGGGACCCAGTACTTC.

This clonotype was seen a few times. The chain is built from TRBV18 and TRBJ1-2, with D hard to call. V was shortened by 2 bases and J by 4 bases, with 17 bases between the two germline ends. The germline V gene encodes CDR1 KGHSH and CDR2 LQKENI. The CDR3 loop spans 16 amino acids. The CDR3 DNA is TGTGCCAGCTCACCAATGGGTCCCGGGCGCAGCTATGGCTACACCTTC. Translated: CASSPMGPGRSYGYTF.